This T cell receptor beta chain was captured in a study of cytomegalovirus exposure and HLA in healthy donors. With 60 Vbeta and 13 Jbeta primers, the PCR was carried out. Method: immunoSEQ multiplex PCR; TCRdb's copy keeps in-frame clones and lacks some. Among about 160,000 clones listed, more than 70% were seen once. Germline assignment: CDR1 LNHDA and CDR2 SQIVND (reference sequence). V trimming: 0 bases; J trimming: 4 bases; junction bases outside the gene matches: 5. The CDR3 contains 16 residues. As to this clone: The antigen is not known.

Study-wide results and caveats: A later analysis showed HLA-associated TCR beta chains outstripping equally common others in clonal expansion. Sequencing likely generated an artifact that appeared as a cluster of highly shared sequence variants. A later analysis showed TCR association rates differing by HLA locus, peaking at DRB1 and lowest at HLA-C.

This rearrangement joins TRBV19 to TRBJ2-7, with 11 bases lining up with TRBD2. The specimen sequenced was PBMCs. This TCR was sampled from a man aged 60 to 69 in good health and CMV-seronegative. The CDR3 is CASSIDHTSGSYEQYF. As DNA, the CDR3 is TGTGCCAGTAGTATAGATCATACTAGCGGGAGTTACGAGCAGTACTTC.